These T cell receptor beta chains were read from a single sample in a study of blood T cell repertoires in COVID-19. The repertoire was sequenced with immunoSEQ multiplex PCR; TCRdb's copy has only in-frame clones and lacks some. The repertoire includes 150,000 or so clones, about 80% of them detected once, and 11% sits in the top ten. The sequenced material came from PBMCs or T cells enriched from blood (not recorded which). These receptors came from a man aged 50 to 59 who had recovered from COVID-19. The CDR3 runs from the conserved cysteine through the conserved F or W. D genes are given only for firm matches. Clone size is given for some rows only: seen once, a few or many times, or a class if the clone is expanded.

CDR3 DNA,CDR3 protein,D gene,J gene,V gene,clone size
TGTGCCAGCAGCGTAGACGGCGGCACTGAAGCTTTCTTT,CASSVDGGTEAFF,.,TRBJ1-1,TRBV9,.
TGTGCCAGCAGCTCGGGACAGCCCCCAGATACGCAGTATTTT,CASSSGQPPDTQYF,TRBD1,TRBJ2-3,TRBV11-3,.
TGTGCTTCCAGGGGCAGGAGCGCCGGGGAGCTGTTTTTT,CASRGRSAGELFF,.,TRBJ2-2,TRBV10-3,.
TGTGCCAGCAGTGTTCAACCTAAACAGCCTCAAGAGACCCAGTACTTC,CASSVQPKQPQETQYF,.,TRBJ2-5,TRBV6-1,.
TGCGCCAGCAGCTCCGGGACTGCCAATAATTCACCCCTCCACTTT,CASSSGTANNSPLHF,.,TRBJ1-6,TRBV5-1,.
TGTGCCAGCAGCGACTCACAGGGATGGAACTATGGCTACACCTTC,CASSDSQGWNYGYTF,.,TRBJ1-2,TRBV9,.
TGCAGCGTCGTCCCACCGGGACAGGGGGTTAACGAGCAGTACTTC,CSVVPPGQGVNEQYF,TRBD1,TRBJ2-7,TRBV29-1,.
TGCGCCAGCAGCTTGGCGGGGACAGGCTTACCCTACGAGCAGTACTTC,CASSLAGTGLPYEQYF,TRBD1,TRBJ2-7,TRBV5-1,.
TGTGCCAGCAGTTTACAAGACAGGGGAGACACTGAAGCTTTCTTT,CASSLQDRGDTEAFF,TRBD1,TRBJ1-1,TRBV27,.
TGCGCCAGCAGTCTGAATCCGGCAGGGGGCAAAGATACGCAGTATTTT,CASSLNPAGGKDTQYF,TRBD1,TRBJ2-3,TRBV10-1,once
TGCAGCGGTAGTTTATTCACCGGGGAGCTGTTTTTT,CSGSLFTGELFF,.,TRBJ2-2,TRBV29-1,.
TGTGCCAGCAGCTTTTCTCGGGGGGATAGCGGGGAGCTGTTTTTT,CASSFSRGDSGELFF,TRBD2,TRBJ2-2,TRBV7-2,.
TGTGCCAGCAGCACAGGTCGGGCCGCGGGGATTCAGTACTTC,CASSTGRAAGIQYF,.,TRBJ2-4,TRBV5-4,.
TGTGCCAGCAGCCAAGTTTGGAGGACTAGCGGGGGGGTAGAAGAGACCCAGTACTTC,CASSQVWRTSGGVEETQYF,TRBD2,TRBJ2-5,TRBV3-1/TRBV3-2,.
TGTGCCAGTCACCCGTCGGGGCCCACAGGGTATGAGCAGTACTTC,CASHPSGPTGYEQYF,.,TRBJ2-7,TRBV28,.
TGTGCCAGCAGTGAAGACAGGGGGCGGGCAACTAATGAAAAACTGTTTTTT,CASSEDRGRATNEKLFF,TRBD1,TRBJ1-4,TRBV6-1,.
TGTGCCAGCAGCTTAGTCTGGCGGGGGGCGCAGACCGGGGAGCTGTTTTTT,CASSLVWRGAQTGELFF,TRBD2,TRBJ2-2,TRBV7-9,.
TGTGCCTGGGCCCGGGAATCCGGCCGCAATCAGCCCCAGCATTTT,CAWARESGRNQPQHF,.,TRBJ1-5,TRBV30,.
TGTGCCAGTAGTTCAAGGACAGGGGGGAGTTACGAGCAGTACTTC,CASSSRTGGSYEQYF,TRBD1,TRBJ2-7,TRBV19,.
TGCGCCAGCAGCCTGGGGACTAGCGGGACCTACGAGCAGTACTTC,CASSLGTSGTYEQYF,TRBD2,TRBJ2-7,TRBV5-1,.
TGTGCCAGCAGCCAAGACCTTTGGATGGCAGGAACTAACTATGGCTACACCTTC,CASSQDLWMAGTNYGYTF,.,TRBJ1-2,TRBV4-2,.
TGTGCCAGCAGCCAAGGACAGGGGGCCTTATATGGCTACACCTTC,CASSQGQGALYGYTF,TRBD1,TRBJ1-2,TRBV3-1/TRBV3-2,.
TGTGCCAGCAGCTTAGCCCCGGACAGGGGTGAGACCCAGTACTTC,CASSLAPDRGETQYF,TRBD1,TRBJ2-5,TRBV11-2,.
TGTGCCAGTGGACAGGGTGAACCTCAGCCCCAGCATTTT,CASGQGEPQPQHF,TRBD1,TRBJ1-5,TRBV25-1,.
TGTGCCAGTAGTATTAGGGACTACTCCTACGAGCAGTACTTC,CASSIRDYSYEQYF,TRBD2,TRBJ2-7,TRBV19,.
TGTGCCAGCAGCACTCGGGGACAGAACACTGAAGCTTTCTTT,CASSTRGQNTEAFF,.,TRBJ1-1,TRBV7-8,.
TGTGCCATCAGCGGACAGGGAGGGAAAACTGAAGCTTTCTTT,CAISGQGGKTEAFF,TRBD1,TRBJ1-1,TRBV10-3,.
TGTGCCAGCAGTTTATCCGTGAACACTGAAGCTTTCTTT,CASSLSVNTEAFF,.,TRBJ1-1,TRBV28,.
TGTGCCTCCCTAAAAGCCCTTTCTGGCACTGAAGCTTTCTTT,CASLKALSGTEAFF,.,TRBJ1-1,TRBV11-2,once
TGTGCCAGCAGCCACGGACAGGGAACAGATACGCAGTATTTT,CASSHGQGTDTQYF,TRBD1,TRBJ2-3,TRBV3-1/TRBV3-2,.
TGTGCCACCAGCAGAGAGAGCGGTTACTCCTACGAGCAGTACTTC,CATSRESGYSYEQYF,.,TRBJ2-7,TRBV15,.
TGTGCCATCAACGAGGTACCGGGGTATGGCTACACCTTC,CAINEVPGYGYTF,.,TRBJ1-2,TRBV10-3,once
TGTGCCAGCAGCTTCCAACAGGGAACCAGCCACGAGCAGTACTTC,CASSFQQGTSHEQYF,.,TRBJ2-7,TRBV7-2,.
TGTGCCAGCAGTGAACCGGGGTTGGGTGGGAAGTACTTC,CASSEPGLGGKYF,.,TRBJ2-7,TRBV2,.
TGTGCCAGCAGCCAAGGGGACAGGGGGCGCGGAGAGACCCAGTACTTC,CASSQGDRGRGETQYF,TRBD1,TRBJ2-5,TRBV14,.
TGTGCCAGCAAAGACCGACAGGGAATTTCACCCCTCCACTTT,CASKDRQGISPLHF,TRBD1,TRBJ1-6,TRBV6-5,.
TGTGCCAGCGGAGGGACAGGGGGCCGGACCCAGTACTTC,CASGGTGGRTQYF,TRBD1,TRBJ2-5,TRBV2,.
TGTGCCAGCAGCTCAACGGGACAGGGCTCTTACAATGAGCAGTTCTTC,CASSSTGQGSYNEQFF,TRBD1,TRBJ2-1,TRBV5-4,.
TGCAGTGCTAGTCTGGTCGGGGTTGGGGAGGATGGCTACACCTTC,CSASLVGVGEDGYTF,.,TRBJ1-2,TRBV20-1,.
TGTGCCAGCAGTTTAGCGGGCAGGGGGCGAGAAAAACTGTTTTTT,CASSLAGRGREKLFF,TRBD1,TRBJ1-4,TRBV28,once
TGTGCCAGCAGCCGCGACAGGGGTGCCTACGAGCAGTACTTC,CASSRDRGAYEQYF,TRBD1,TRBJ2-7,TRBV9,few
TGTGCCAGCAGCCCCCTGTCCGGGTTCGGTGGCTACACCTTC,CASSPLSGFGGYTF,.,TRBJ1-2,TRBV14,few
TGTGCCAGCAGCTCAGGCGGGACAGCGGATCAGCCCCAGCATTTT,CASSSGGTADQPQHF,TRBD1,TRBJ1-5,TRBV11-1,.
TGCGCCAGCAGCTTGGACGGTGCTAACTATGGCTACACCTTC,CASSLDGANYGYTF,.,TRBJ1-2,TRBV5-1,.
TGTGCCAGCAGCTTACCGGCCGACAGGGGGCCTTTGATTGAAGCTTTCTTT,CASSLPADRGPLIEAFF,TRBD1,TRBJ1-1,TRBV11-3,.
TGTGCCAGTAGTATTTGGCAGGGGGAAAGGGTCTTC,CASSIWQGERVF,TRBD1,TRBJ2-1,TRBV28,many
TGTGCCAGTAGTATAGATGGGGCGACTGAAGCTTTCTTT,CASSIDGATEAFF,.,TRBJ1-1,TRBV19,.
TGTGCCTGCTCGGGGAGCACAGATACGCAGTATTTT,CACSGSTDTQYF,.,TRBJ2-3,TRBV27,.